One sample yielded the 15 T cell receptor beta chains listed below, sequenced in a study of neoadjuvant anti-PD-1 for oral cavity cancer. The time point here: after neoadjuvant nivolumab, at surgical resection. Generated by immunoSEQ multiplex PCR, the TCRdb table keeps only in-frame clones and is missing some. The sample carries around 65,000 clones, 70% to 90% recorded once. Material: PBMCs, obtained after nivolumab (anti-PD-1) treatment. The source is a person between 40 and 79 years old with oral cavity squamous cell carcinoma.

Written as DNA, the CDR3 is TGTGCCAGTAGTGCCTTTACGGGGGAGACCCAGTACTTC. This sequence encodes CASSAFTGETQYF. The gene calls are TRBV19 and TRBJ2-5, with D tentatively TRBD2 (5 bases). CDR1 is LNHDA, CDR2 SQIVND, per germline (reference sequence). V gave up 5 bases and J gave up 5 bases, with 12 bases separating them. The length of the CDR3 is 13 residues. The variable domain in full, with the rest retrieved from reference TRBV19 and TRBJ2-5, is DGGITQSPKYLFRKEGQNVTLSCEQNLNHDAMYWYRQDPGQGLRLIYYSQIVNDFQKGDIAEGYSVSREKKESFPLTVTSAQKNPTAFYLCASSAFTGETQYFGPGTRLLVL.

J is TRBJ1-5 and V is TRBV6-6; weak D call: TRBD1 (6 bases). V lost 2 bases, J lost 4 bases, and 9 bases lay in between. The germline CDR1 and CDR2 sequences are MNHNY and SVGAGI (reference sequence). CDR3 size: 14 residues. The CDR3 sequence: CASSYGGQNQPQHF. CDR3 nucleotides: TGTGCCAGCAGTTACGGAGGACAGAATCAGCCCCAGCATTTT.

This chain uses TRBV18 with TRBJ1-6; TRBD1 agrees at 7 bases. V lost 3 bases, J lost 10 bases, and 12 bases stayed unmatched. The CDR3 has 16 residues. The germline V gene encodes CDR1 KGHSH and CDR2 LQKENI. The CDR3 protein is CASSPRPGGEGSPLHF. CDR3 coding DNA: TGTGCCAGCTCACCTAGGCCAGGGGGAGAGGGATCACCCCTCCACTTT.

For the CDR3, the DNA is TGTGCCAGCAGTTGGAAGACAGGGGGGGAGACCCAGTACTTC. Amino acids: CASSWKTGGETQYF. The rearrangement links TRBV5-6 to TRBJ2-5; 9 nucleotides line up with TRBD1. CDR1 is SGHDT and CDR2 is YYEEEE in the germline V gene. The CDR3 is made up of 14 amino acids. V gave up 5 bases and J gave up 5 bases; unmatched junction bases: 7.

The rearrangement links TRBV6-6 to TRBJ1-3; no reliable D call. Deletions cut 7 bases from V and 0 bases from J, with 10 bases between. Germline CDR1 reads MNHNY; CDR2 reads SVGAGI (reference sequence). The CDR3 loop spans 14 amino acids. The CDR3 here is CASTALLSGNTIYF. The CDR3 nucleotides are TGTGCCAGCACGGCACTTCTCTCTGGAAACACCATATATTTT.

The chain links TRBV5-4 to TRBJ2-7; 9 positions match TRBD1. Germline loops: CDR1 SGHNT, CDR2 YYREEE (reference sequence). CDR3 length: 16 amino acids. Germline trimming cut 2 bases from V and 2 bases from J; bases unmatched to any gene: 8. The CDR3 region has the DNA TGTGCCAGCAGCTTTCACGGGACAGGGATAACCTACGAGCAGTACTTC. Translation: CASSFHGTGITYEQYF.

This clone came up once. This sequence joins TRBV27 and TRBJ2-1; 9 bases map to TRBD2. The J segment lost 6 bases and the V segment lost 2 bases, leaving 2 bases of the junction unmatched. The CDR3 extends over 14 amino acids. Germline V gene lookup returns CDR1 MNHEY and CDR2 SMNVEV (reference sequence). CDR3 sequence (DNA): TGTGCCAGCAGTTTAGTTAGCGGGAGCAATGAGCAGTTCTTC. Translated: CASSLVSGSNEQFF.

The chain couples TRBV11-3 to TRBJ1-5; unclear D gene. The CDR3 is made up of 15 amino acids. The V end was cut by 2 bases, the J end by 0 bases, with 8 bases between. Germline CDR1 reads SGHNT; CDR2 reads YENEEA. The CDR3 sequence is CASSLPNYSNQPQHF. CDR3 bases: TGTGCCAGCAGCTTACCAAACTATAGCAATCAGCCCCAGCATTTT. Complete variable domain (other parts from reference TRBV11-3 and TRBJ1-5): EAGVVQSPRYKIIEKKQPVAFWCNPISGHNTLYWYLQNLGQGPELLIRYENEEAVDDSQLPKDRFSAERLKGVDSTLKIQPAELGDSAVYLCASSLPNYSNQPQHFGDGTRLSIL.

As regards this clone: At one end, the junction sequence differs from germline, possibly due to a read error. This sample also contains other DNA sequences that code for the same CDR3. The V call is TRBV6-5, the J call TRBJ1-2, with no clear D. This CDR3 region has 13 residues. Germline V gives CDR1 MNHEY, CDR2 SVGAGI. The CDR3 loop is CASKGALHYGYTF. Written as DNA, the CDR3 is TGTGCCAGCAAAGGCGCGTTACACTATGGCTATACCTTC.

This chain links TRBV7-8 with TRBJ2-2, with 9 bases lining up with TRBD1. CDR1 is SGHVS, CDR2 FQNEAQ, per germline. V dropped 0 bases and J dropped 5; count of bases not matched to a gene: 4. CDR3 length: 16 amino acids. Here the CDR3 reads CASSLAHRGRTGELFF. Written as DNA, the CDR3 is TGTGCCAGCAGCTTAGCGCACAGGGGGCGTACCGGGGAGCTGTTTTTT.

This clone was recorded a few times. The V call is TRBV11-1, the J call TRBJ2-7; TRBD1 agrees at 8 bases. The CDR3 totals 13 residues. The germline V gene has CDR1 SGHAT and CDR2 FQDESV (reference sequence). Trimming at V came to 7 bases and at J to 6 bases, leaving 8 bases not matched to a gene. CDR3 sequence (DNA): TGTGCCAGCACCCCAGGGGGCGCGGGCGAGCAGTACTTC. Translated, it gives CASTPGGAGEQYF.

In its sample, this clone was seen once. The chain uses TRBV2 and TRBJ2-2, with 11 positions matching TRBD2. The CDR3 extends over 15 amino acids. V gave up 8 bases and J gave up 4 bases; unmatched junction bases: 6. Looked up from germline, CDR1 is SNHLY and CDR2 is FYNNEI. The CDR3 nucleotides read TGTGCCAGCCAATTCGGGACTAGCGGCACCGGGGAGCTGTTTTTT. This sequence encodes CASQFGTSGTGELFF. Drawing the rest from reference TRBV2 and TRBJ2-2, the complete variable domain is EPEVTQTPSHQVTQMGQEVILRCVPISNHLYFYWYRQILGQKVEFLVSFYNNEISEKSEIFDDQFSVERPDGSNFTLKIRSTKLEDSAMYFCASQFGTSGTGELFFGEGSRLTVL.

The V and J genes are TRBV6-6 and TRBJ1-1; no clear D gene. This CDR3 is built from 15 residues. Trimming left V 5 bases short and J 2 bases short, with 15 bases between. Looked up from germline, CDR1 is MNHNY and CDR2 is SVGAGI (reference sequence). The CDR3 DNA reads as TGTGCCAGCAGTCAGTCCGTTACAAGAAACACTGAAGCTTTCTTT. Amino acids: CASSQSVTRNTEAFF.

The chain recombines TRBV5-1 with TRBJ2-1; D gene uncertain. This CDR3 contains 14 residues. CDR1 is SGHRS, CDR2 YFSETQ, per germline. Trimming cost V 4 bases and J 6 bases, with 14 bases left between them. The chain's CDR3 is CASSPGPPGNEQFF. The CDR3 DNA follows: TGCGCCAGCAGCCCCGGGCCCCCAGGCAATGAGCAGTTCTTC.

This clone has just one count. The CDR3 region is CAWSPGAGNQPQHF. DNA of the CDR3: TGTGCCTGGAGTCCGGGGGCGGGAAATCAGCCCCAGCATTTT. V and J are TRBV30 and TRBJ1-5; tentative D call: TRBD1 (6 bases). Germline assignment: CDR1 GTSNPN and CDR2 SVGIG (reference sequence). The CDR3 length is 14 residues. Trimming cost V 2 bases and J 4 bases, with 12 bases left between them.